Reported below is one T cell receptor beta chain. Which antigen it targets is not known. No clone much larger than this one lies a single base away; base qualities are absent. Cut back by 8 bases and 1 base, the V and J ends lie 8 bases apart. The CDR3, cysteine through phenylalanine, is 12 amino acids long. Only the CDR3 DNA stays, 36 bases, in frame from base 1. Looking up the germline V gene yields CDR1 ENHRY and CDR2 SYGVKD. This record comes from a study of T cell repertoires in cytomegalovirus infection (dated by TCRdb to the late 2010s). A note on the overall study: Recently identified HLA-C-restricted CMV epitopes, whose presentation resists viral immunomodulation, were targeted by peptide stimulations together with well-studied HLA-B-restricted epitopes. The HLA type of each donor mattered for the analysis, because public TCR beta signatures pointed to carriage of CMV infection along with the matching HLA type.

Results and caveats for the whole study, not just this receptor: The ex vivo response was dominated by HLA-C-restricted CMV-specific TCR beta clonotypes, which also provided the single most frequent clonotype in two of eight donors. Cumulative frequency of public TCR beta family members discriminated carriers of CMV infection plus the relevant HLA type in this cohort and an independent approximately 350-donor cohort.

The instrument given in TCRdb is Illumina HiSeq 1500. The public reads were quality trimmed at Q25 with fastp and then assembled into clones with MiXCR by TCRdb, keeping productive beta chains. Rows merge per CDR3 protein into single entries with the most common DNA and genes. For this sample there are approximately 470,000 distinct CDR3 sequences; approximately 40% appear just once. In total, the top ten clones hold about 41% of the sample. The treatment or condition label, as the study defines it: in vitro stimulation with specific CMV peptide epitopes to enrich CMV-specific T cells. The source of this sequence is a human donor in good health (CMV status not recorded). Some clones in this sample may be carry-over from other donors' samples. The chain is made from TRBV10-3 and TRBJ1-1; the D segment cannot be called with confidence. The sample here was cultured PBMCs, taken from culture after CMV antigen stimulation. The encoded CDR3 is CAIARTNTEAFF. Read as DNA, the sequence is TGTGCCATCGCACGGACGAACACTGAAGCTTTCTTT.